This paragraph covers one T cell receptor (beta chain) sequence. The antigen remains undetermined. Produced via immunoSEQ multiplex PCR; TCRdb's table is partial and in-frame only. The sample lists roughly 56,000 clones; roughly 89% were seen once. The entry originates in a study of cytomegalovirus exposure and HLA in healthy donors. Study at large: The same platform was used for the 100 to 150 validation repertoires and the roughly 600 first-cohort repertoires, a later analysis reported.

General observations from the study: Cytomegalovirus status was reportedly diagnosed by the classifier with high sensitivity and specificity. Cytomegalovirus association was assigned to approximately 160 TCR beta chains.

Germline V lookup: CDR1 SGHNT, CDR2 YENEEA. The CDR3 has 14 amino acids. V lost 5 bases and J lost 7; bases outside the gene matches: 6. The sequenced sample consisted of PBMCs. The genes are TRBV11-3 and TRBJ2-3; the match to TRBD2 covers 10 bases. This sequence originates from a woman aged 18-29 years in good health and CMV-seronegative. DNA for the CDR3: TGTGCCAGCAGCCCCAGCGGGAGGGAATATACGCAGTATTTT. Its translation: CASSPSGREYTQYF.